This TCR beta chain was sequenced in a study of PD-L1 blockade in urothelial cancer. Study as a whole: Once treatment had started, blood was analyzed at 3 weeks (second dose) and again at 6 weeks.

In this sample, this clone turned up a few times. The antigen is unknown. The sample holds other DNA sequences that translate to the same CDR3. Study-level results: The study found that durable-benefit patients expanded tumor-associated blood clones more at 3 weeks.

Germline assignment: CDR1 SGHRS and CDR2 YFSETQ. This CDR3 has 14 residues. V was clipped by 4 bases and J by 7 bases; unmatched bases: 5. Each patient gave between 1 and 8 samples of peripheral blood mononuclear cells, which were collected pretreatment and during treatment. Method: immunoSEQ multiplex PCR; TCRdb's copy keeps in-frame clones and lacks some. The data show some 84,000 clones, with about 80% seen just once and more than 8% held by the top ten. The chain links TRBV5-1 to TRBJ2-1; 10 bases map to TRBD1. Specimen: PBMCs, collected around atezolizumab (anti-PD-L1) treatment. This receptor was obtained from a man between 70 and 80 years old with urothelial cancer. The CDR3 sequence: CASSLGQGGNEQFF. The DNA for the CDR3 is TGCGCCAGCAGCCTCGGACAGGGGGGAAATGAGCAGTTCTTC. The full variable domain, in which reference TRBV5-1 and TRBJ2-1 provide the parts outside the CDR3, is KAGVTQTPRYLIKTRGQQVTLSCSPISGHRSVSWYQQTPGQGLQFLFEYFSETQRNKGNFPGRFSGRQFSNSRSEMNVSTLELGDSALYLCASSLGQGGNEQFFGPGTRLTVL.